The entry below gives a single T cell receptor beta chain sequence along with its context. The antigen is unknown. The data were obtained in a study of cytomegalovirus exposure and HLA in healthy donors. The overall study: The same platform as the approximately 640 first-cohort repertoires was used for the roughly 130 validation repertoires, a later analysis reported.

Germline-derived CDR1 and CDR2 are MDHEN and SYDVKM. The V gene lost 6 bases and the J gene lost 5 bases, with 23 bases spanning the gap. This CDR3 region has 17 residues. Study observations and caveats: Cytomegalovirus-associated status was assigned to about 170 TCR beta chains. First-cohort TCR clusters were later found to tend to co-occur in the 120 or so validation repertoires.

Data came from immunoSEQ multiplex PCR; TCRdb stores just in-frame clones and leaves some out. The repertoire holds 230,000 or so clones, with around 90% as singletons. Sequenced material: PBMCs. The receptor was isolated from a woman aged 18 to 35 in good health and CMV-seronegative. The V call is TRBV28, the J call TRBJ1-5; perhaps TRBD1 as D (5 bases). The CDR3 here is CASSLRYSRGGDQPQHF. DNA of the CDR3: TGTGCCAGCAGCCTTAGGTATTCCCGGGGAGGGGATCAGCCCCAGCATTTT.